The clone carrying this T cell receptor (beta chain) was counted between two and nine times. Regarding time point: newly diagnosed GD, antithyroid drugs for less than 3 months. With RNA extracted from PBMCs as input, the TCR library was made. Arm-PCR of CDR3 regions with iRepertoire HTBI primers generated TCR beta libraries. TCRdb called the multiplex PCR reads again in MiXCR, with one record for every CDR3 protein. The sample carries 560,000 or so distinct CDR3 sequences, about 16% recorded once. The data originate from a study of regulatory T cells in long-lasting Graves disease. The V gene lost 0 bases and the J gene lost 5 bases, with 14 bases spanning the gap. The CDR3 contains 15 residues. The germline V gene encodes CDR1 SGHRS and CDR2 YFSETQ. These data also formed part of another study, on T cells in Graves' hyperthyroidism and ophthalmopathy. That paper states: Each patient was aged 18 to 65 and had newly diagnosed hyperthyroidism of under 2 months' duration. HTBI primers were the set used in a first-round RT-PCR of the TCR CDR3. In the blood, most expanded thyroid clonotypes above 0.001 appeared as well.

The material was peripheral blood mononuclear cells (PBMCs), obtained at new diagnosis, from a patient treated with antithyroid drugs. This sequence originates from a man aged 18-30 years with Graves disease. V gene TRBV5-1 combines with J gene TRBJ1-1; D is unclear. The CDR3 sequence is CASSLDTSRVTEAFF. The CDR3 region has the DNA TGCGCCAGCAGCTTGGATACCTCCCGGGTTACTGAAGCTTTCTTT.